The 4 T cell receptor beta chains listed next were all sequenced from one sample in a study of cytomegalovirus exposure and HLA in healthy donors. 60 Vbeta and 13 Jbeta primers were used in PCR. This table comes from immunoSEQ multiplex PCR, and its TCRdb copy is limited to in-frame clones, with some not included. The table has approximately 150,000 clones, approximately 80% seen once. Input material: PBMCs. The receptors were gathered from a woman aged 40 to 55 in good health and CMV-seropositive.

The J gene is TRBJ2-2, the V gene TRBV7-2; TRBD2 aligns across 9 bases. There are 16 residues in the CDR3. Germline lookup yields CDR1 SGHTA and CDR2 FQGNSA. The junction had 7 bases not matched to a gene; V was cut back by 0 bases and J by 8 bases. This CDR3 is CASSLADSGGFGELFF. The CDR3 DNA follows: TGTGCCAGCAGCTTAGCGGATAGCGGGGGTTTTGGGGAGCTGTTTTTT.

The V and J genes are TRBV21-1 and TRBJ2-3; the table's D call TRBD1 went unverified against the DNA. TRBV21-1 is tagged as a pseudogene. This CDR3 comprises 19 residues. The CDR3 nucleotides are TGTGCCAGCAGCACCCCCCAAGTGGCTTGTCAGGTGAGCACAGATACGCAGTATTTT. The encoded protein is CASSTPQVACQVSTDTQYF.

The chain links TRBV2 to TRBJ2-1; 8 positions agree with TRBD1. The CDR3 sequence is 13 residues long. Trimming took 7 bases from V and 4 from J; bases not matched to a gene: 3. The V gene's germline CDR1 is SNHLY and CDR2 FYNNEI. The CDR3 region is CASTGTGYNEQFF. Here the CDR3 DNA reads TGTGCCAGCACCGGGACAGGATACAATGAGCAGTTCTTC.

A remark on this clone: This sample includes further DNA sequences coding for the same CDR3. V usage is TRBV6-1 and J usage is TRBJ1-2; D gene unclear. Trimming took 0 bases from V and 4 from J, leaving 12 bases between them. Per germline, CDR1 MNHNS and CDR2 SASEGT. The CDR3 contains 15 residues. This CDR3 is CASSEAPGQSYGYTF. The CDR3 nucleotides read TGTGCCAGCAGTGAAGCTCCTGGGCAGTCCTATGGCTACACCTTC.